The present entry profiles one T cell receptor beta chain with its context. Its matching antigen is unknown. The CDR3 length is 15 residues. Unmatched junction bases numbered 11, after V lost 4 bases and J lost 7 bases. The germline CDR1 and CDR2 sequences are SGHNT and YENEEA. Template switching added a universal primer binding site, and final cDNA carried unique molecular identifiers. TCRdb reprocessed the 5' RACE reads via MiXCR and lists one record per CDR3 protein. The data hold 640,000 or so distinct CDR3 sequences, with less than 7% observed a single time. The data belong to a study of identical twins. Whole-study findings and limits: Abundant beta clonotypes from cord blood bore fewer insertions; memory repertoires lacked this pattern. Beta out-of-frame sequences showed weaker excess twin sharing. Within twin pairs, the out-of-frame alpha sequences they shared showed excess low generation probability.

The sequenced sample consisted of naive T cells sorted from blood. The clonotype originates from a man aged 18 to 35 in good health. The chain uses TRBV11-3 and TRBJ2-7, with 9 nucleotides matching TRBD1. In DNA form, the CDR3 reads TGTGCCAGCAGCTCGGACGGGACAGGGTTGGGGGAGCAGTACTTC. The encoded protein is CASSSDGTGLGEQYF.